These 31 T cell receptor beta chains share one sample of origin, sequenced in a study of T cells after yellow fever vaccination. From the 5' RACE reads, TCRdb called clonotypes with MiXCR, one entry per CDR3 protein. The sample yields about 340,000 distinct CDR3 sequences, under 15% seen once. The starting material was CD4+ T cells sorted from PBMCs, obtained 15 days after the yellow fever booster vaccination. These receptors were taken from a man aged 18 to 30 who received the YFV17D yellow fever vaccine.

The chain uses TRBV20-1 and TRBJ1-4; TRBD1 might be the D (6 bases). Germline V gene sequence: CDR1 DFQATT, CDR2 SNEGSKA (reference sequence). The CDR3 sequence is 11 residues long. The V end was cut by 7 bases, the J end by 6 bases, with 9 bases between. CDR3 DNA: TGCAGTGGGTGGACAGATGAAAAACTGTTTTTT. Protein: CSGWTDEKLFF.

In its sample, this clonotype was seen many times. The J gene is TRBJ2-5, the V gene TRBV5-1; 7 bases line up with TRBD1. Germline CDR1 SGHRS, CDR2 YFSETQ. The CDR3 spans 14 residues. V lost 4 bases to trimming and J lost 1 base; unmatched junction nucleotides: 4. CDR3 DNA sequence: TGCGCCAGCAGCGACGGGACAGCCCAAGAGACCCAGTACTTC. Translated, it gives CASSDGTAQETQYF.

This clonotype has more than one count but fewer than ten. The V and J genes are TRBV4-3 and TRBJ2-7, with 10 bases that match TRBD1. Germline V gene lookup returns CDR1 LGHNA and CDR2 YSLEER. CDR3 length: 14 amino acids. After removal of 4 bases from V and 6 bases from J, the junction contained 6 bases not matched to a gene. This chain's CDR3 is CASSRTGTGVEQYF. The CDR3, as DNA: TGCGCCAGCAGCCGAACCGGGACAGGGGTCGAGCAGTACTTC.

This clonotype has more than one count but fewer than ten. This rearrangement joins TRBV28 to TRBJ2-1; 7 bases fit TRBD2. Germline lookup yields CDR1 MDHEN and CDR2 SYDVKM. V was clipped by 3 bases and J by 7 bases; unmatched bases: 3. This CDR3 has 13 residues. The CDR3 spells CASSLWGGNEQFF. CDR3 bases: TGTGCCAGCAGTTTGTGGGGAGGGAATGAGCAGTTCTTC.

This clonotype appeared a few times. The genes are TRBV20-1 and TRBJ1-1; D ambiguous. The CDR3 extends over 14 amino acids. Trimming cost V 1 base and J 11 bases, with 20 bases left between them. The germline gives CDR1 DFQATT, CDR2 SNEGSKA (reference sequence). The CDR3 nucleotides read TGCAGTGCTAGAGTTGGCAACACCCGAGCATCGGCTTTCTTT. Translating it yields CSARVGNTRASAFF.

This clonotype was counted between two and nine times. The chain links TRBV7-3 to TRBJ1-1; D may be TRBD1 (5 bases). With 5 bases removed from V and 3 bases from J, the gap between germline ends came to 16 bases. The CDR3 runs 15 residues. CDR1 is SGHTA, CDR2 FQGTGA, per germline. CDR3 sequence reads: CASSPGSLGDTEAFF. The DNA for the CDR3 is TGTGCCAGCAGCCCTGGGTCGTTGGGGGACACTGAAGCTTTCTTT.

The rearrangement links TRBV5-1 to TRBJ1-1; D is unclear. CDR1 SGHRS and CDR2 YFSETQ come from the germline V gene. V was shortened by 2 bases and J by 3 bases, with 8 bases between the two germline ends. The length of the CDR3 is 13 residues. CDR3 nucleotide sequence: TGCGCCAGCAGCTTTGCCCCGGACACTGAAGCTTTCTTT. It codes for CASSFAPDTEAFF. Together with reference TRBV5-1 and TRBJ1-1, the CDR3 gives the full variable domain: KAGVTQTPRYLIKTRGQQVTLSCSPISGHRSVSWYQQTPGQGLQFLFEYFSETQRNKGNFPGRFSGRQFSNSRSEMNVSTLELGDSALYLCASSFAPDTEAFFGQGTRLTVV.

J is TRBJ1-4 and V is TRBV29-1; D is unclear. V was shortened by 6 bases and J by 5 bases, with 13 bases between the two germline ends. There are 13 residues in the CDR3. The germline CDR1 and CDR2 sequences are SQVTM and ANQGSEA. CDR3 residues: CSVASGSNEKLFF. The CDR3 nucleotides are TGCAGCGTGGCCTCGGGGTCGAATGAAAAACTGTTTTTT.

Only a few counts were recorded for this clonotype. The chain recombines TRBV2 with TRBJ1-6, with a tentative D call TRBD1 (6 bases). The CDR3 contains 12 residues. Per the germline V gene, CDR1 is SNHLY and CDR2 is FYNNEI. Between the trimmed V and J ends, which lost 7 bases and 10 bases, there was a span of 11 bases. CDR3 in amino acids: CASTGADSPLHF. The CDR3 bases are TGTGCCAGCACAGGGGCGGACTCACCCCTCCACTTT.

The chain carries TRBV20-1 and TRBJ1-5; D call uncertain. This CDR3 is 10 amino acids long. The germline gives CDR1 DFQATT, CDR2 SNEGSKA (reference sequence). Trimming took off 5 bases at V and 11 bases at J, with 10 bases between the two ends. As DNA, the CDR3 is TGCAGTGCTCAGAGGGAGTCCCAGCATTTT. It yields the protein CSAQRESQHF.

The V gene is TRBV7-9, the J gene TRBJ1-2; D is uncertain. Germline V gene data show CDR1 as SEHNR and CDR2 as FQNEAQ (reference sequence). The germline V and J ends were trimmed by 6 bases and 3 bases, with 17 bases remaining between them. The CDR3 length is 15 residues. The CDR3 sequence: CASSRTPRTYYGYTF. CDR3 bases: TGTGCCAGCAGTCGGACTCCCAGGACTTACTATGGCTACACCTTC.

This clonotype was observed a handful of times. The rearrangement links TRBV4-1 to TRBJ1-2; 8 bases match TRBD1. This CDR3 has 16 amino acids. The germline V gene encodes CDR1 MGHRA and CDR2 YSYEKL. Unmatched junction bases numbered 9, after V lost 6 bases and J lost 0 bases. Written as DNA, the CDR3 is TGCGCCAGCAGTCGAATTGCGACAGGGGCTAACTATGGCTACACCTTC. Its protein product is CASSRIATGANYGYTF.

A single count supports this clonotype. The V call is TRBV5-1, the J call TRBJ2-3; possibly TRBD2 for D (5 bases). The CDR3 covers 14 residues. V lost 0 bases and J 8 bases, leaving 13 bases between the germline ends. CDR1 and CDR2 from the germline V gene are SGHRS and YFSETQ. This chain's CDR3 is CASSLAFLGSTQYF. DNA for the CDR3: TGCGCCAGCAGCTTGGCCTTCTTGGGGAGTACGCAGTATTTT.

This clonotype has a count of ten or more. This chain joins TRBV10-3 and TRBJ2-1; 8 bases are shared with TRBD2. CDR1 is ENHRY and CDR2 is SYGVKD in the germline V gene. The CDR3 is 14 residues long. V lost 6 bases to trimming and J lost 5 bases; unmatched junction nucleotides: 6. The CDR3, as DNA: TGTGCCATCAGAGGGACTAGGGGAGACAATGAGCAGTTCTTC. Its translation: CAIRGTRGDNEQFF.

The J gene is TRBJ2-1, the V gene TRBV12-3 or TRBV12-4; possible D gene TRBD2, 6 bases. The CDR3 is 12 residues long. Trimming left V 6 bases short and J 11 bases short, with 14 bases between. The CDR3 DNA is TGTGCCAGCAGCTCACGCGGGGATAAGCAGTTCTTC. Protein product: CASSSRGDKQFF.

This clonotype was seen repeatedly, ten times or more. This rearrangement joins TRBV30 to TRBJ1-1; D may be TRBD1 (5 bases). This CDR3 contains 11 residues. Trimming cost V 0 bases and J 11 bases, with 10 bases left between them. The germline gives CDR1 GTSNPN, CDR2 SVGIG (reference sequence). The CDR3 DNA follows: TGTGCCTGGAGTGTTCAGGGATCGGCTTTCTTT. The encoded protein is CAWSVQGSAFF.

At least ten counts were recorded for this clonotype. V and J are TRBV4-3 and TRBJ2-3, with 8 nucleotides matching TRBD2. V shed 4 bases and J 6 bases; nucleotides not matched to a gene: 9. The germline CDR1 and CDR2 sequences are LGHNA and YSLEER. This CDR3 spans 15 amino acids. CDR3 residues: CASSPAGVAADTQYF. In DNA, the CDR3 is TGCGCCAGCAGCCCAGCGGGAGTAGCGGCTGATACGCAGTATTTT.

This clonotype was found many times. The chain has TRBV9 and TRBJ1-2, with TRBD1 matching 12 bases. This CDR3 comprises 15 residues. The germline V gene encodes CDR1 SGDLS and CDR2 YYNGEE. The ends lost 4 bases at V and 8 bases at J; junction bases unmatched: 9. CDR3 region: CASSPQPGTGGGYTF. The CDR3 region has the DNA TGTGCCAGCAGCCCGCAACCCGGGACAGGGGGCGGCTACACCTTC.

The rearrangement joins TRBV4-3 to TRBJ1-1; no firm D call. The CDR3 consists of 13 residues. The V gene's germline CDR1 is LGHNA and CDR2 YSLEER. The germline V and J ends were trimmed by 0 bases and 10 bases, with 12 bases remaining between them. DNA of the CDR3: TGCGCCAGCAGCCAAGATAGAGGGAATAGAGCTTTCTTT. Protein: CASSQDRGNRAFF.

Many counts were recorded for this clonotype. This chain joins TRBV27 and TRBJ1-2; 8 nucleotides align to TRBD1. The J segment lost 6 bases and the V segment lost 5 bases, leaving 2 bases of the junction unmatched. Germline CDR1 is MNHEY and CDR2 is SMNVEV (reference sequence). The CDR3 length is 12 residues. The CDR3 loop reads CASSQTGDGYTF. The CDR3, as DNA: TGTGCCAGCAGTCAGACAGGGGATGGCTACACCTTC.

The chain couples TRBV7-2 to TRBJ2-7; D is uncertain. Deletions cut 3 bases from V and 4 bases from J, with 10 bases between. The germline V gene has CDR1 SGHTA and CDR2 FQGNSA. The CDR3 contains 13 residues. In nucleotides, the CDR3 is TGTGCCAGCAGCTTTGTCCGAGATTACGAGCAGTACTTC. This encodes CASSFVRDYEQYF.

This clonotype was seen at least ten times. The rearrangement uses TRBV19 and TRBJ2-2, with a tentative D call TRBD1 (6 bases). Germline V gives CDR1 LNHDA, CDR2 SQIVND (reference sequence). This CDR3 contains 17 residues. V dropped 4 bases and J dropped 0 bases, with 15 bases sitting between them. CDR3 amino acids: CASSTSRGQANTGELFF. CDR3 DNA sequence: TGTGCCAGTAGTACATCAAGGGGACAAGCGAACACCGGGGAGCTGTTTTTT.

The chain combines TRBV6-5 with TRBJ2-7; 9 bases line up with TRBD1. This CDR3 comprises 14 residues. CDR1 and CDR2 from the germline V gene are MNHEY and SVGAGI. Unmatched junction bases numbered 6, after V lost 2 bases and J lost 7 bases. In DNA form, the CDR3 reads TGTGCCAGCAGTTACGGACAGGGGATAGGGGAGCAGTACGTC. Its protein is CASSYGQGIGEQYV.

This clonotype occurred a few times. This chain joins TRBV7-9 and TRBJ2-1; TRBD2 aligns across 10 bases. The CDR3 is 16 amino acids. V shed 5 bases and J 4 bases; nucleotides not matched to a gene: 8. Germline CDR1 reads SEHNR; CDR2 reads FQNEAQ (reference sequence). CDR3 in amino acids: CASSLDQRGGYNEQFF. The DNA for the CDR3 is TGTGCCAGCAGCCTGGATCAGCGGGGGGGTTACAATGAGCAGTTCTTC.

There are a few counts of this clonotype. The CDR3 protein is CASSEGGEQYF. The CDR3 DNA follows: TGTGCCAGCAGCGAGGGGGGCGAGCAGTACTTC. This chain joins TRBV11-2 and TRBJ2-7; D tentatively reads TRBD1 or TRBD2 (6 bases each). CDR1 and CDR2 (germline): SGHAT, FQNNGV. The germline V and J ends were trimmed by 5 bases and 6 bases, with 8 bases remaining between them. The CDR3 has 11 residues.

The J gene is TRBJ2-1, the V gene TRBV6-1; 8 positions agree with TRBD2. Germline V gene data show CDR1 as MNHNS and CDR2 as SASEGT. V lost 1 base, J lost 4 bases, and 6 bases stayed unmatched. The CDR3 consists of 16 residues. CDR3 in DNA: TGTGCCAGCAGTGAAGTCGTAGCGGGGCCATACAATGAGCAGTTCTTC. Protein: CASSEVVAGPYNEQFF.

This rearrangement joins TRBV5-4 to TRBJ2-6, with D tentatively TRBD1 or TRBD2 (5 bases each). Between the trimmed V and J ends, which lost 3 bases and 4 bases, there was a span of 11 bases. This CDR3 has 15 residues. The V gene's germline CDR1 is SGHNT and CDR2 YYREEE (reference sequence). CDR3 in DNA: TGTGCCAGCAGCTCGGGGACCGAAGGGGCCAACGTCCTGACTTTC. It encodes CASSSGTEGANVLTF. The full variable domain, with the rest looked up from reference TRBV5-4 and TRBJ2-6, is ETGVTQSPTHLIKTRGQQVTLRCSSQSGHNTVSWYQQALGQGPQFIFQYYREEENGRGNFPPRFSGLQFPNYSSELNVNALELDDSALYLCASSSGTEGANVLTFGAGSRLTVL.

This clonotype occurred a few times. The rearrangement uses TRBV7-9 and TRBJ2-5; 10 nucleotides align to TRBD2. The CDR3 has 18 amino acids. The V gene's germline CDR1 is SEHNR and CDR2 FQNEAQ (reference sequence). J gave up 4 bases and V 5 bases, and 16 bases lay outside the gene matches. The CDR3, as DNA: TGTGCCAGCAGCCTAAGCGAAATGAGCGGGGGGGCAGGAGAGACCCAGTACTTC. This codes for CASSLSEMSGGAGETQYF.

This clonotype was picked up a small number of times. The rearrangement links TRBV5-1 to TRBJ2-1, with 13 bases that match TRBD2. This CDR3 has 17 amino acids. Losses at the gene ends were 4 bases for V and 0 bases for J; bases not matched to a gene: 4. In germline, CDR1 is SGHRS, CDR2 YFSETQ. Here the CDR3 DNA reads TGCGCCAGCAGCCCGGGACTAGCGGGGCTCTCCTACAATGAGCAGTTCTTC. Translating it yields CASSPGLAGLSYNEQFF.

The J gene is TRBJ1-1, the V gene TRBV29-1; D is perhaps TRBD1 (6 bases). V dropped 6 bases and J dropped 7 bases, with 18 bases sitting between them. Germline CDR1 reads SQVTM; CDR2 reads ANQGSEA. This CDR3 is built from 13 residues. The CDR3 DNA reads TGCAGCGTCGTGACTCAGGGGTCGGGTGAAGCTTTCTTT. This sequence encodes CSVVTQGSGEAFF.

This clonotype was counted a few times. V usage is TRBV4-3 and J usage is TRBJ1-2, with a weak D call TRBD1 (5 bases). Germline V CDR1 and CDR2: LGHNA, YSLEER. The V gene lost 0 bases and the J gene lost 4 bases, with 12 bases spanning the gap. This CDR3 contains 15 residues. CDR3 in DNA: TGCGCCAGCAGCCAAGATGAGGCAGGGATCTATGGCTACACCTTC. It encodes CASSQDEAGIYGYTF.